The TCR beta chain under discussion was sequenced for a study of T cell responses to AZD1222 COVID-19 vaccine (dated by TCRdb to 2020 to 2023). About the study as a whole: A total of around 240 trial participants underwent TCR sequencing, of whom some 210 received two doses of AZD1222 and some 26 received two doses of the MenACWY control vaccine. Trial participants were enrolled into age subgroups of 18-55, 56-69 and 70-plus years, which contained about 150, 27 and 61 TCR-sequenced participants, respectively. What the authors observed across the whole study: Participants were mostly white British, with more females than males. The authors suggested clonal diversity may have been underestimated. After two AZD1222 doses, both the breadth and the depth of spike-specific TCRs were significantly higher than at day 0 and than in MenACWY recipients. Because no day 14 peak-response samples were available, repertoires were characterized only after the peak T cell response. Nearly half of unique spike-specific TCRs reportedly recognized epitopes outside regions mutated in the B.1.351 and B.1.1.7 variants. Conclusions about previously exposed vaccinees are limited because only six or seven AZD1222 recipients were SARS-CoV-2 seropositive at baseline. In the small 56-69-year group, the increase in depth fell short of significance, most likely because of low power. CD4 TCRs associated with the vaccine covered the entire spike protein, and the dominant responses were in regions 160-218 and 743-854.

At the junction V is shortened by 4 bases and J by 5 bases, with 10 bases in between. From cysteine to phenylalanine, the CDR3 is 13 amino acids long. Only CDR3 DNA remains: 39 bases, in frame from the first base. In the germline V gene, CDR1 corresponds to SGHRS and CDR2 to YFSETQ. With respect to this clone: Its specific antigen is unknown. Within one base of it there is no much larger clone, and no base qualities were kept.

Sample time point, as interpreted from the label and publication: baseline before first vaccination. According to the study, the label for this sample's treatment or condition signals: meningococcal conjugate vaccine given as trial control. Vaccinee samples were obtained from the UK trials COV001 and COV002, which included a single-blind randomized controlled phase 2/3 trial of AZD1222 (ChAdOx1 nCoV-19) in healthy adults. For TCRbeta chain sequencing, PBMC samples were collected from trial participants at day 0 and at day 28 after the second dose. The CDR3 regions of human TCRbeta chains were analyzed by immunosequencing. Under the source paper's analysis protocol: TCRs in the repertoires were matched against a reference library of SARS-CoV-2-specific TCRs that had been generated with the MIRA antigen-specificity platform. Breadth was defined as the fraction of unique TCRs that were SARS-CoV-2-associated, and depth was defined as the fraction of total T cells that were SARS-CoV-2-associated. Using the MIRA data, each spike-specific TCR was assigned both to the spike region to which the TCR was reactive and to a CD4 or CD8 class. Log10-transformed breadth and depth values were compared by one-way ANOVA with Sidak's multiple comparisons tests. In TCRdb, the immuneACCESS table is reduced to in-frame sequences with V and J assigned. These tables do not hold every clone; where another copy was compared, an unresolved V gene accounts for under half, and the others remain unexplained. D and trimming were read from the DNA, whereas the V and J calls and clone size are those reported in that table. The sample contains roughly 89,000 clones, 88% of them found a single time. Roughly 4.5% of the sample belongs to the ten largest clones.

Here the sequenced sample was peripheral blood, taken on day 0 of MenACWY control vaccination. In this chain, TRBV5-1 is recombined with TRBJ2-1, with the identity of the D gene unclear. The receptor comes from an adult in good health. This receptor has the CDR3 CASSPGRHNEQFF. The DNA sequence reads TGCGCCAGCAGCCCCGGACGTCACAATGAGCAGTTCTTC.